Detailed here is one T cell receptor (beta chain). Its target is not known. This sample is drawn from a study of long-term antiretroviral therapy in people with HIV. At the survey level, the v3.0 immunoSEQ assay was run. Sequencing had a target that covered roughly 35,000-55,000 T-cell genomes per sample. Data came from immunoSEQ multiplex PCR; TCRdb stores just in-frame clones and leaves some out. This table has more than 20,000 clones, 81% appearing once. Trimming removed 7 bases at V and 5 bases at J, with 18 bases between. This CDR3 spans 14 amino acids. Germline V gene lookup returns CDR1 MNHEY and CDR2 SMNVEV (reference sequence). Study outcomes and limitations: Blood dates from the mid-2000s to the late 2010s, possibly under older ART regimens. Spans of CDR3 length were tighter for HIV repertoires than for controls. With ART, diversity went up but was still lower than in transplant donor controls.

This specimen consisted of unsorted PBMCs, obtained 4.4 years after starting antiretroviral therapy. The chain combines TRBV27 with TRBJ2-7; D may correspond to TRBD1 or TRBD2 (5 bases each). This receptor was identified in a man aged 25 to 45 with HIV. CDR3 residues: CASTLLPGRDEQYF. CDR3 nucleotide sequence: TGTGCCAGCACCCTCCTTCCGGGGCGGGACGAGCAGTACTTC.